The entry that follows covers one T cell receptor beta chain sequence. No antigen is known for it. The method was immunoSEQ multiplex PCR; TCRdb's version includes in-frame clones alone and lacks a portion of them. This table holds around 100,000 clones, 85% found once. This specimen belongs to a study of cytomegalovirus exposure and HLA in healthy donors. Germline V gives CDR1 MRHNA, CDR2 SNTAGT. The trim removed 7 bases at V and 4 bases at J, leaving 7 bases unmatched. The CDR3 has 14 amino acids. Study conclusions and caveats: Three chains linked to CMV were shown in vitro to be specific for CMV antigens.

These donors were members of the 120-subject validation cohort, a group separate from the approximately 680-subject first cohort. The receptor comes from a man between 18 and 35 years old in good health and CMV-seropositive. The rearrangement links TRBV6-4 to TRBJ2-1; 7 nucleotides line up with TRBD2. The sample comprised PBMCs. The CDR3 here is CASTLAGRYNEQFF. The CDR3 region has the DNA TGTGCCAGCACCTTAGCGGGTCGTTACAATGAGCAGTTCTTC.